The 13 T cell receptor beta chains in this list originate from one sample, sequenced in a study of blood T cells in healthy people across ages. Combining a sample-barcoded 5' primer with a J-beta primer mix, a second PCR ran for roughly 6 to 12 cycles. TCRdb reanalysed the 5' RACE reads using MiXCR and keeps one entry per CDR3 protein. This sample has roughly 680,000 distinct CDR3 sequences, with 49% found just once. The material sequenced was blood. These receptors came from a woman between 55 and 75 years old in good health.

The CDR3 spells CSARVSSGAYEQYF. CDR3 bases: TGCAGTGCTAGAGTTTCTAGCGGGGCCTACGAGCAGTACTTC. The chain uses TRBV20-1 and TRBJ2-7; TRBD2 matches 9 bases. Germline V gene sequence: CDR1 DFQATT, CDR2 SNEGSKA (reference sequence). The CDR3 sequence is 14 residues long. J lost 2 bases, V lost 1 base, and 3 bases had no gene match.

There are a few counts of this clonotype. The chain combines TRBV5-1 with TRBJ2-3; 10 bases fit TRBD2. Germline V CDR1 and CDR2: SGHRS, YFSETQ. J was trimmed by 7 bases and V by 3 bases; bases with no gene match: 14. CDR3 size: 17 residues. The CDR3, as DNA: TGCGCCAGCAGCTACTATCCCGGGACTAGCGAAGGAAATACGCAGTATTTT. This gives the protein CASSYYPGTSEGNTQYF.

The gene calls are TRBV7-2 and TRBJ2-7; D possibly matches TRBD1 or TRBD2 (5 bases each). The CDR3 has 16 amino acids. The V gene lost 4 bases and the J gene lost 3 bases, with 19 bases spanning the gap. Germline V CDR1 and CDR2: SGHTA, FQGNSA. CDR3 sequence reads: CASSSEGWYRNYEQYF. For the CDR3, the DNA is TGTGCCAGCAGCTCCGAGGGTTGGTACAGGAACTACGAGCAGTACTTC.

This clonotype was observed a handful of times. The chain couples TRBV7-9 to TRBJ1-6; no clear D gene. Trimming removed 2 bases at V and 8 bases at J, with 7 bases between. The CDR3 is made up of 13 amino acids. Germline V gene lookup returns CDR1 SEHNR and CDR2 FQNEAQ (reference sequence). The CDR3 DNA reads as TGTGCCAGCAGCTTATACACGGATTCACCCCTCCACTTT. The encoded protein is CASSLYTDSPLHF.

A few counts support this clonotype. The chain's CDR3 is CASSFAGVGDTQYF. CDR3 DNA sequence: TGTGCCAGCAGTTTTGCAGGGGTGGGCGATACGCAGTATTTT. This chain uses TRBV27 with TRBJ2-3; D is possibly TRBD1 (6 bases). Trimming removed 3 bases from V and 6 bases from J, with 13 bases in between. The germline CDR1 and CDR2 sequences are MNHEY and SMNVEV (reference sequence). This CDR3 is 14 amino acids long.

This clonotype was found a few times. V usage is TRBV24-1 and J usage is TRBJ2-1; tentatively, D is TRBD1 or TRBD2 (5 bases each). The CDR3 has 16 amino acids. The V gene's germline CDR1 is KGHDR and CDR2 SFDVKD. Trimming took 4 bases from V and 5 from J, leaving 17 bases between them. The CDR3 nucleotides read TGTGCCACCAGTGACCCGAGGGGCGGGCTTGACAATGAGCAGTTCTTC. This encodes CATSDPRGGLDNEQFF.

This clonotype came up a few times. This chain links TRBV24-1 with TRBJ2-1; 7 nucleotides match TRBD2. Germline V CDR1 and CDR2: KGHDR, SFDVKD. The CDR3 has 16 residues. Trimming cost V 3 bases and J 5 bases; bases outside gene matches: 9. CDR3: CATSDQRGPNHNEQFF. Written as DNA, the CDR3 is TGTGCCACCAGTGATCAGCGGGGCCCAAACCACAATGAGCAGTTCTTC.

The gene calls are TRBV3-1 and TRBJ2-7; 7 positions agree with TRBD1. The CDR3 runs to 12 residues. Germline CDR1 reads LGHDT; CDR2 reads YNNKEL (reference sequence). The V and J ends lost 0 bases and 8 bases, in that order; junction bases with no gene match: 1. The CDR3 bases are TGTGCCAGCAGCCAAGAGACAGGGAAGCAGTACTTC. This encodes CASSQETGKQYF.

A word on this clonotype: A much more abundant neighbour one base away suggests this may be a read error. In DNA form, the CDR3 reads TGTGCCGGCAGTGAACAGAGAACAGGGGGCTGGGAGACCCAGTACTTC. Translated: CAGSEQRTGGWETQYF. J is TRBJ2-7 and V is TRBV6-1, with 9 bases lining up with TRBD1. The J call may be incorrect, as the DNA end agrees better with TRBJ2-5. CDR1 and CDR2 (germline): MNHNS, SASEGT. CDR3 length: 16 residues.

This chain connects TRBV6-5 to TRBJ2-5; 7 bases agree with TRBD1. V was clipped by 3 bases and J by 5 bases; unmatched bases: 9. The CDR3 contains 15 residues. Germline values: CDR1 MNHEY, CDR2 SVGAGI. This CDR3 is CASSYSTGFGETQYF. Here the CDR3 DNA reads TGTGCCAGCAGTTATTCGACAGGGTTCGGGGAGACCCAGTACTTC.

This clonotype appeared a few times. V usage is TRBV7-3 and J usage is TRBJ1-2; D remains unclear. CDR1 is SGHTA and CDR2 is FQGTGA in the germline V gene. The CDR3 contains 13 residues. With 1 base removed from V and 6 bases from J, the gap between germline ends came to 9 bases. The CDR3 protein is CASSLIPGNGYTF. DNA of the CDR3: TGTGCCAGCAGCTTAATCCCGGGGAATGGCTACACCTTC.

This chain links TRBV4-1 with TRBJ2-6; 8 bases fit TRBD2. Germline lookup yields CDR1 MGHRA and CDR2 YSYEKL. The V gene end was trimmed by 2 bases and the J gene end by 2 bases; junction bases not matched to a gene: 14. CDR3 length: 20 amino acids. CDR3 residues: CASSQSRGGRQGPGANVLTF. CDR3 DNA: TGCGCCAGCAGCCAATCACGGGGGGGACGTCAAGGGCCTGGGGCCAACGTCCTGACTTTC.

V usage is TRBV2 and J usage is TRBJ2-5; TRBD2 might be the D (6 bases). The germline V and J ends were trimmed by 10 bases and 5 bases, with 17 bases remaining between them. Per the germline V gene, CDR1 is SNHLY and CDR2 is FYNNEI. This CDR3 has 13 amino acids. As DNA, the CDR3 is TGTGCCACCACGGGACTGCGGCAGGAGACCCAGTACTTC. Its protein is CATTGLRQETQYF.